This T cell receptor beta chain is from a study of CXCR3-negative and CXCR3-positive naive CD8 T cells. Study findings and constraints: The study found that naive CXCR3-negative and CXCR3-positive cells shared TRBV-TRBJ usage, while memory cells differed. Relative to CXCR3-negative naive cells, CXCR3-positive naive cells had more hydrophobic TRB CDR3s. Partially decreased CXCR3 expression was recorded after cryopreservation, and fresh PBMCs were used in most assays.

In regard to this clonotype: Its antigen remains unknown.

Looked up from germline, CDR1 is SGHKS and CDR2 is YYEKEE (reference sequence). This CDR3 has 15 residues. Libraries were UMI-labeled 5' RACE TRB cDNA. TCRdb reanalyzed the 5' RACE reads, giving one entry per CDR3 protein sequence and no DNA. The listing records 130,000 to 150,000 distinct CDR3 sequences. The receptor's source is a human donor in good health. Some clones in this sample may be carry-over from other donors' samples. Sequencing was carried out using naive CXCR3+ CD8+ T cells from blood. Subset defined: CD45RO-CCR7+CD27+CD95- naive CD8+ T cells expressing CXCR3 (TNR3+). The chain couples TRBV5-5 to TRBJ2-7; TCRdb proposes TRBD2, but this gene call is untestable without DNA. CDR3 amino acids: CASRPPLAGVSEQYF.